One and the same sample provided the 10 T cell receptor beta chains below, sequenced in a study of T cells after yellow fever vaccination (dated by TCRdb to between 2019 and 2020). This specimen's treatment or condition label, interpreted: live attenuated yellow fever vaccine strain. The protocol used for the library was 5' RACE. Sequenced using an Illumina HiSeq 2500. The public reads were run again by TCRdb, first through fastp at Q25 and then through MiXCR, and only productive beta chains were kept. CDR3 protein sequences are deduplicated, and each keeps its most common genes and DNA. The sample table shows some 600,000 distinct CDR3 sequences, and approximately 13% are seen once. Around 14% of the sample is taken by the ten largest. The source material was PBMCs, sampled on the day of the yellow fever booster vaccination. The receptors here all came from a man aged 25-45 years who received the YFV17D yellow fever vaccine.

The sample holds a few counts of this clonotype. The chain couples TRBV20-1 to TRBJ2-2; no reliable D call. CDR1 is DFQATT, CDR2 SNEGSKA, per germline (reference sequence). This CDR3 contains 13 residues. V was pared by 6 bases and J by 1 base, with 9 bases between. This chain's CDR3 is CSAAGWNTGELFF. Written as DNA, the CDR3 is TGCAGTGCAGCAGGTTGGAACACCGGGGAGCTGTTTTTT.

This clonotype was observed a handful of times. The chain recombines TRBV20-1 with TRBJ2-2; 10 bases are a match to TRBD2. The V gene's germline CDR1 is DFQATT and CDR2 SNEGSKA (reference sequence). This CDR3 has 16 residues. J lost 2 bases, V lost 3 bases, and 6 bases had no gene match. In DNA, the CDR3 is TGCAGTGCTAGTGCTAGCGGGAGAGTTAACACCGGGGAGCTGTTTTTT. This encodes CSASASGRVNTGELFF.

The chain has TRBV11-1 and TRBJ2-7; 13 bases fit TRBD2. The J segment lost 4 bases and the V segment lost 5 bases, leaving 14 bases of the junction unmatched. The germline V gene encodes CDR1 SGHAT and CDR2 FQDESV (reference sequence). This CDR3 spans 18 amino acids. The CDR3 region is CASSADGTSGTSPYEQYF. The CDR3 DNA follows: TGTGCCAGCAGCGCCGACGGGACTAGCGGGACCTCGCCTTACGAGCAGTACTTC.

The table lists this clonotype with a few counts. The J gene is TRBJ1-5, the V gene TRBV6-1; D gene uncertain. From germline, CDR1 is MNHNS and CDR2 SASEGT. The CDR3 sequence is 13 residues long. V was clipped by 7 bases and J by 0 bases, with 7 bases between them. The CDR3 nucleotides are TGTGCCAGCAACCCGTATAGCAATCAGCCCCAGCATTTT. The encoded protein is CASNPYSNQPQHF.

This clonotype was seen a handful of times. The chain joins TRBV6-1 to TRBJ2-3, with 8 bases lining up with TRBD1. CDR1 is MNHNS and CDR2 is SASEGT in the germline V gene. The CDR3 runs 14 residues. Trimming removed 6 bases from V and 3 bases from J; junction bases left unmatched: 5. The CDR3 spells CASRRDRPTDTQYF. In DNA form, the CDR3 reads TGTGCCAGCAGACGGGACAGGCCGACAGATACGCAGTATTTT.

The table lists this clonotype with a few counts. The genes are TRBV7-2 and TRBJ2-5; 8 nucleotides line up with TRBD2. The V and J ends lost 1 base and 4 bases, in that order; junction bases with no gene match: 5. In germline, CDR1 is SGHTA, CDR2 FQGNSA. CDR3 length: 15 residues. CDR3 in amino acids: CASSLGGLVLETQYF. CDR3 coding DNA: TGTGCCAGCAGCTTAGGGGGACTAGTCTTAGAGACCCAGTACTTC.

This rearrangement joins TRBV28 to TRBJ2-7; 7 bases map to TRBD2. The CDR3 contains 14 residues. Germline CDR1 and CDR2: MDHEN and SYDVKM. The J segment lost 3 bases and the V segment lost 4 bases, leaving 6 bases of the junction unmatched. The CDR3 DNA sequence: TGTGCCAGCAGTTCGGGTAGCGGGTTCTACGAGCAGTACTTC. It yields the protein CASSSGSGFYEQYF.

This clonotype was recorded many times. V and J are TRBV6-5 and TRBJ1-1, with unresolved D. V was cut by 3 bases and J by 7 bases, with 9 bases left in between. Looked up from germline, CDR1 is MNHEY and CDR2 is SVGAGI. This CDR3 has 12 residues. The CDR3 DNA is TGTGCCAGCAGTTATCGGCCCGGTGAAGCTTTCTTT. Its protein product is CASSYRPGEAFF.

In its sample, this clonotype was seen a few times. The chain is built from TRBV7-8 and TRBJ2-7, with 14 nucleotides matching TRBD2. CDR1 and CDR2 from the germline V gene are SGHVS and FQNEAQ. After removal of 4 bases from V and 0 bases from J, the junction contained 5 bases not matched to a gene. The CDR3 length is 17 residues. The CDR3 coding sequence is TGTGCCAGCAGCTCGGGACTAGCGGGAGTCGGCTCCTACGAGCAGTACTTC. This gives the protein CASSSGLAGVGSYEQYF.

V usage is TRBV7-2 and J usage is TRBJ2-5; D is uncertain. V lost 5 bases and J 4 bases, leaving 11 bases between the germline ends. The CDR3 length is 13 residues. CDR1 and CDR2 (germline): SGHTA, FQGNSA. CDR3 coding DNA: TGTGCCAGCAGCCCTTTCCCCCGAGAGACCCAGTACTTC. Amino acid sequence: CASSPFPRETQYF.